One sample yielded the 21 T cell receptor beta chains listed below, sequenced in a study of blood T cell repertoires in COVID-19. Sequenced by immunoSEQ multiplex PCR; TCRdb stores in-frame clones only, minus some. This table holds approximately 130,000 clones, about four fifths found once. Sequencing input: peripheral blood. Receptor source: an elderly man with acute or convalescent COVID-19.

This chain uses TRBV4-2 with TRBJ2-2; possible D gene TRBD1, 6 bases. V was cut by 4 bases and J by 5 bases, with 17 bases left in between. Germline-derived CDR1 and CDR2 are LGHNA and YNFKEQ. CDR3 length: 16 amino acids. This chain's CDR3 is CASSPMGAVGTGELFF. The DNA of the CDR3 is TGTGCCAGCAGCCCGATGGGGGCAGTGGGAACCGGGGAGCTGTTTTTT.

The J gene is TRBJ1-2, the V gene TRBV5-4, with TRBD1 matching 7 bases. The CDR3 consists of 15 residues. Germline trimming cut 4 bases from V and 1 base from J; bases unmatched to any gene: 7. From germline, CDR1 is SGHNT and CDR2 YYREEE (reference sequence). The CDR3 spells CASSTRQGNNYGYTF. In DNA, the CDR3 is TGTGCCAGCAGCACCCGACAGGGAAATAACTATGGCTACACCTTC. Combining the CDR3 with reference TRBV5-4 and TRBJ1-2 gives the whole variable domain ETGVTQSPTHLIKTRGQQVTLRCSSQSGHNTVSWYQQALGQGPQFIFQYYREEENGRGNFPPRFSGLQFPNYSSELNVNALELDDSALYLCASSTRQGNNYGYTFGSGTRLTVV.

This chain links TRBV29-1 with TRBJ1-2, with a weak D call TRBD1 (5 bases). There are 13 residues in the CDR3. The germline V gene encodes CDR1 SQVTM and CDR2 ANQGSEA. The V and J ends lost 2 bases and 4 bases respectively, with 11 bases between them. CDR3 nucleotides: TGCAGCGTTGAACCCCGGGGGAGCTATGGCTACACCTTC. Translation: CSVEPRGSYGYTF. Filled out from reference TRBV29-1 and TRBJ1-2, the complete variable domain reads SAVISQKPSRDICQRGTSLTIQCQVDSQVTMMFWYRQQPGQSLTLIATANQGSEATYESGFVIDKFPISRPNLTFSTLTVSNMSPEDSSIYLCSVEPRGSYGYTFGSGTRLTVV.

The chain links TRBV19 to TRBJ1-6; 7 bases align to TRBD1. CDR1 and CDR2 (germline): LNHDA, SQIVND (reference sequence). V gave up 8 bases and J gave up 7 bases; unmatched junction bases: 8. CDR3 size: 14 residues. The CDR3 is CASRRQGENSPLHF. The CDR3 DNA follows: TGTGCCAGTCGACGACAGGGTGAGAATTCACCCCTCCACTTT.

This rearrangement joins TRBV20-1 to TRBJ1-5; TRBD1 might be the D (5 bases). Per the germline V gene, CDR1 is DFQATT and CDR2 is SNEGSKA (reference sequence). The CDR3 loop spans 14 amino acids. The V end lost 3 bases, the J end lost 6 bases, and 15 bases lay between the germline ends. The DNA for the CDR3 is TGCAGTGCTAGTCAAATAGGGGTAAGTCAGCCCCAGCATTTT. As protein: CSASQIGVSQPQHF.

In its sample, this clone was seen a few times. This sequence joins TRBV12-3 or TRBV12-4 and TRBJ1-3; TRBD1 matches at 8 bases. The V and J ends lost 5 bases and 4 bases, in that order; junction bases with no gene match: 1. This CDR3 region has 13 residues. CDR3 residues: CASSRTGGNTIYF. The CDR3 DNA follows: TGTGCCAGCAGTCGGACAGGGGGAAACACCATATATTTT.

The CDR3 protein is CASSLGGGDTKETQYF. The CDR3 DNA is TGTGCCAGCAGCTTGGGAGGGGGTGACACGAAAGAGACCCAGTACTTC. The chain recombines TRBV5-4 with TRBJ2-5; maybe TRBD1 (6 bases). The V gene's germline CDR1 is SGHNT and CDR2 YYREEE (reference sequence). This CDR3 spans 16 amino acids. Trimming cost V 0 bases and J 3 bases, with 15 bases left between them. Based on the CDR3 plus reference TRBV5-4 and TRBJ2-5, the full variable domain is ETGVTQSPTHLIKTRGQQVTLRCSSQSGHNTVSWYQQALGQGPQFIFQYYREEENGRGNFPPRFSGLQFPNYSSELNVNALELDDSALYLCASSLGGGDTKETQYFGPGTRLLVL.

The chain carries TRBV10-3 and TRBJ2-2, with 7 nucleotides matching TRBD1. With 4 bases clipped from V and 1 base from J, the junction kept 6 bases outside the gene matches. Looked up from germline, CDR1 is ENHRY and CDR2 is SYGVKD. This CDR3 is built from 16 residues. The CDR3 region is CAISGIGGRNTGELFF. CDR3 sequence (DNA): TGTGCCATCAGTGGTATAGGGGGCAGGAACACCGGGGAGCTGTTTTTT.

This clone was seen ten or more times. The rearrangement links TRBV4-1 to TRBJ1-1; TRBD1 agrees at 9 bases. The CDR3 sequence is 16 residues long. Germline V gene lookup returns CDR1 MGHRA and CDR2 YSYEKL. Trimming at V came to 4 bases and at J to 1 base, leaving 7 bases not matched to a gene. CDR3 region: CASSRLYRGRNTEAFF. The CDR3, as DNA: TGCGCCAGCAGCCGGTTATACAGGGGGCGGAACACTGAAGCTTTCTTT.

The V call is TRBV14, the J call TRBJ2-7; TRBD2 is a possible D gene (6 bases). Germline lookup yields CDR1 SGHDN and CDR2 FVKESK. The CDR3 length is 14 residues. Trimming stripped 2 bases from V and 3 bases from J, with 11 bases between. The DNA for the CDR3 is TGTGCCAGCAGCCAACAACGCGGGGTCTACGAGCAGTACTTC. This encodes CASSQQRGVYEQYF.

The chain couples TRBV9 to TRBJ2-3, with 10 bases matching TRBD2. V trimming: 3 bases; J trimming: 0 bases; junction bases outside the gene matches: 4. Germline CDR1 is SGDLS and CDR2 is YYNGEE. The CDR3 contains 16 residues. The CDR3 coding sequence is TGTGCCAGCAGCGCCTTAGCGGGGGGAAGCACAGATACGCAGTATTTT. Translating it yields CASSALAGGSTDTQYF.

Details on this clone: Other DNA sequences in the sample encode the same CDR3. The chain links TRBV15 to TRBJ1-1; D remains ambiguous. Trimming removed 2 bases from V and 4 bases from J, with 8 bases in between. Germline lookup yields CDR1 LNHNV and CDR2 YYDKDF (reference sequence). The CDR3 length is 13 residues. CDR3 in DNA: TGTGCCACCAGCAGACGGCGGGGCACTGAAGCTTTCTTT. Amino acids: CATSRRRGTEAFF.

The CDR3 nucleotides read TGTGCCAGCAGCGTCCGGGACAGAAACACCGGGGAGCTGTTTTTT. This sequence encodes CASSVRDRNTGELFF. The genes are TRBV13 and TRBJ2-2; 7 nucleotides line up with TRBD1. J was trimmed by 2 bases and V by 5 bases; bases with no gene match: 5. Germline loops: CDR1 PRHDT, CDR2 FYEKMQ (reference sequence). This CDR3 comprises 15 residues.

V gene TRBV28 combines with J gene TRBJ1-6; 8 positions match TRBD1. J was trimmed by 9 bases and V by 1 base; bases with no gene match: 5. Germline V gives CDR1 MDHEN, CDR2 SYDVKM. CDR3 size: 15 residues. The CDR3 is CASSLSGGAVSPLHF. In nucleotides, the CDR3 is TGTGCCAGCAGTTTATCAGGGGGCGCGGTTTCACCCCTCCACTTT.

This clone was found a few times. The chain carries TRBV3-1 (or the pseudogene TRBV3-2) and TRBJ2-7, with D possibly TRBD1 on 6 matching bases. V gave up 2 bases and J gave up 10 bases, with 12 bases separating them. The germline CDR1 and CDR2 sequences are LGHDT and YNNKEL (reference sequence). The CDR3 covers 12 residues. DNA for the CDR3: TGTGCCAGCAGCCAACGTCAGGGGAGTCAGTACTTC. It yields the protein CASSQRQGSQYF.

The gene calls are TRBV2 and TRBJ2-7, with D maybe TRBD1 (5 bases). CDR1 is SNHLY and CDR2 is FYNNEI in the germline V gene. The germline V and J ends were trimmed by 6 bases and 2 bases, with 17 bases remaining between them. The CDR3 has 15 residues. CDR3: CASRRGAHEAYEQYF. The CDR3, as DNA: TGTGCCAGCAGACGTGGGGCGCATGAAGCCTACGAGCAGTACTTC.

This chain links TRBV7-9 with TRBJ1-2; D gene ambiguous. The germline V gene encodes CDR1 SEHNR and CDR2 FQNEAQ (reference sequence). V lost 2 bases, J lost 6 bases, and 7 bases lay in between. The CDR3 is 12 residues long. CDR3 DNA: TGTGCCAGCAGCTTAACCGGGAATGGCTACACCTTC. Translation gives CASSLTGNGYTF.

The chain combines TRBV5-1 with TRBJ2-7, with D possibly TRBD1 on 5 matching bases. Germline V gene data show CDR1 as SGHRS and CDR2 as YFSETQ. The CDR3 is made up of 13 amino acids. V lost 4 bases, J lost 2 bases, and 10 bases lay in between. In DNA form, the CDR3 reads TGCGCCAGCAGCGTGGACACGACCTACGAGCAGTACTTC. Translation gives CASSVDTTYEQYF.

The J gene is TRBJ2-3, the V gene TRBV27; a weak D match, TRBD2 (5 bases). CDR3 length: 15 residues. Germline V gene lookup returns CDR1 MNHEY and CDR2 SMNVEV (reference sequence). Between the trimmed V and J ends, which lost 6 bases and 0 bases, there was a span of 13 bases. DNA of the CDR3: TGTGCCAGCAGGAGGGCGAGGGCTAGCACAGATACGCAGTATTTT. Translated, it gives CASRRARASTDTQYF.

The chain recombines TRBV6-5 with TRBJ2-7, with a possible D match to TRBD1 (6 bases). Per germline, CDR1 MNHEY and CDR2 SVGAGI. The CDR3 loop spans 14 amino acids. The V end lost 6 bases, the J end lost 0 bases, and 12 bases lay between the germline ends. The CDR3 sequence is CASRRDTRSYEQYF. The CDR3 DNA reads TGTGCCAGCAGACGGGACACCCGCTCCTACGAGCAGTACTTC.

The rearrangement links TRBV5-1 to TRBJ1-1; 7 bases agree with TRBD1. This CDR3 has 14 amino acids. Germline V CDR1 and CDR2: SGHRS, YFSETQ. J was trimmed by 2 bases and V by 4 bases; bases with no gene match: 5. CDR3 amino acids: CASSIGQVNTEAFF. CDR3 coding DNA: TGCGCCAGCAGCATCGGACAGGTCAACACTGAAGCTTTCTTT.